The 29 T cell receptor beta chains below were found in one sample sequenced in a study of blood T cell repertoires in COVID-19. TCRdb's copy holds only in-frame clones and misses some; the assay was immunoSEQ multiplex PCR. The sample includes around 64,000 clones, about 90% of them seen just once. Material: peripheral blood. These receptors were obtained from a man at least 80 years old in a cohort sampled during active COVID-19.

V and J are TRBV19 and TRBJ1-2, with 7 bases matching TRBD1. Germline V gene data show CDR1 as LNHDA and CDR2 as SQIVND (reference sequence). CDR3 length equals 16 residues. V was clipped by 5 bases and J by 6 bases; unmatched bases: 15. The CDR3 DNA reads TGTGCCAGTAGTCAGCCGTTTACAGGGGATCGGAATGGCTACACCTTC. It encodes CASSQPFTGDRNGYTF.

This clone was recorded once. The rearrangement joins TRBV15 to TRBJ1-5, with D maybe TRBD1 (5 bases). The V and J ends lost 2 bases and 3 bases respectively, with 11 bases between them. Germline V lookup: CDR1 LNHNV, CDR2 YYDKDF (reference sequence). The length of the CDR3 is 15 residues. The CDR3 DNA sequence: TGTGCCACCAGCAGACAGGGAGGTAACAATCAGCCCCAGCATTTT. It yields the protein CATSRQGGNNQPQHF.

This chain joins TRBV18 and TRBJ2-1, with 8 bases identical to TRBD1. V shed 3 bases and J 6 bases; nucleotides not matched to a gene: 7. The CDR3 sequence is 15 residues long. The germline V gene encodes CDR1 KGHSH and CDR2 LQKENI. This chain's CDR3 is CASSPKDRASNEQFF. The DNA of the CDR3 is TGTGCCAGCTCACCGAAGGACAGGGCAAGCAATGAGCAGTTCTTC.

The J gene is TRBJ2-1, the V gene TRBV10-3; tentatively, D is TRBD2 (5 bases). The germline V gene has CDR1 ENHRY and CDR2 SYGVKD. V gave up 4 bases and J gave up 8 bases, with 15 bases separating them. The CDR3 is 14 amino acids. The CDR3 DNA sequence: TGTGCCATCAGTGCGGGGTCGGATCGGGATGAGCAGTTCTTC. It specifies CAISAGSDRDEQFF.

The chain links TRBV18 to TRBJ1-1; D not certain. Per germline, CDR1 KGHSH and CDR2 LQKENI. This CDR3 has 13 residues. Trimming removed 3 bases at V and 4 bases at J, with 9 bases between. The CDR3 region is CASSPSRSTEAFF. The CDR3 DNA follows: TGTGCCAGCTCACCGAGCCGTTCCACTGAAGCTTTCTTT.

The chain employs TRBV27 and TRBJ1-2; 10 positions agree with TRBD1. This CDR3 spans 14 amino acids. Losses at the gene ends were 6 bases for V and 4 bases for J; bases not matched to a gene: 5. CDR1 and CDR2 (germline): MNHEY, SMNVEV (reference sequence). The CDR3 loop is CASRQTGGSYGYTF. The CDR3 coding sequence is TGTGCCAGCAGACAGACAGGGGGCAGCTATGGCTACACCTTC.

The rearrangement joins TRBV5-4 to TRBJ1-2; maybe TRBD1 (6 bases). The ends were cut back, 0 bases at V and 6 bases at J, with 12 bases in the middle. Germline-derived CDR1 and CDR2 are SGHNT and YYREEE (reference sequence). The CDR3 covers 14 residues. The CDR3 DNA follows: TGTGCCAGCAGCTTGGCTGGGGGCCAGGATGGCTACACCTTC. As protein: CASSLAGGQDGYTF.

This clone was recorded a few times. The genes are TRBV27 and TRBJ1-2, with TRBD1 as a possible D gene (5 bases). The germline V and J ends were trimmed by 6 bases and 0 bases, with 14 bases remaining between them. The CDR3 contains 15 residues. Germline V gene lookup returns CDR1 MNHEY and CDR2 SMNVEV (reference sequence). The CDR3 reads CASRRAGLSNYGYTF. The CDR3, as DNA: TGTGCCAGCAGGAGAGCAGGGTTGTCTAACTATGGCTACACCTTC.

This clone was recorded once. This chain uses TRBV11-2 with TRBJ1-4; 8 nucleotides align to TRBD1. V shed 2 bases and J 2 bases; nucleotides not matched to a gene: 7. The CDR3 contains 17 residues. Germline V gives CDR1 SGHAT, CDR2 FQNNGV. The CDR3 bases are TGTGCCAGCAGCTTATCCAGGGGGCGTTCTACTAATGAAAAACTGTTTTTT. This gives the protein CASSLSRGRSTNEKLFF.

V usage is TRBV5-1 and J usage is TRBJ1-2; D remains ambiguous. Trimming left V 1 base short and J 1 base short, with 11 bases between. The CDR3 extends over 15 amino acids. From germline, CDR1 is SGHRS and CDR2 YFSETQ. The CDR3 sequence: CASSLSPGVNYGYTF. The CDR3 region has the DNA TGCGCCAGCAGCTTGAGCCCCGGGGTTAACTATGGCTACACCTTC.

This chain joins TRBV18 and TRBJ2-3, with TRBD1 matching 9 bases. The CDR3 has 15 residues. The germline CDR1 and CDR2 sequences are KGHSH and LQKENI. The trim removed 4 bases at V and 0 bases at J, leaving 2 bases unmatched. The CDR3 DNA reads TGTGCCAGCTCACTGACAGGGGGGAGCACAGATACGCAGTATTTT. This gives the protein CASSLTGGSTDTQYF.

This clone was picked up a small number of times. The chain recombines TRBV3-1 (or the pseudogene TRBV3-2) with TRBJ2-5, with a weak D call TRBD1 (5 bases). Deletions cut 0 bases from V and 3 bases from J, with 8 bases between. The CDR3 is made up of 14 amino acids. Per germline, CDR1 LGHDT and CDR2 YNNKEL (reference sequence). CDR3 protein: CASSQDTREETQYF. CDR3 bases: TGTGCCAGCAGCCAAGACACCAGGGAAGAGACCCAGTACTTC.

This chain links TRBV18 with TRBJ1-2, with D uncertain. Germline CDR1 and CDR2: KGHSH and LQKENI. The CDR3 runs to 17 residues. V lost 4 bases to trimming and J lost 0 bases, with 18 bases between them. The CDR3 DNA is TGTGCCAGCTCACAGGAGATCCCGGGTTCAGCTAACTATGGCTACACCTTC. It codes for CASSQEIPGSANYGYTF.

V gene TRBV10-1 combines with J gene TRBJ2-6; D perhaps matches TRBD1 (5 bases). Germline assignment: CDR1 WNHNN and CDR2 SYGVQD (reference sequence). V was clipped by 4 bases and J by 4 bases, with 5 bases between them. This CDR3 region has 13 residues. The CDR3 DNA sequence: TGCGCCAGCAGTGGACAGGGGGCCAACGTCCTGACTTTC. The encoded protein is CASSGQGANVLTF.

J is TRBJ1-3 and V is TRBV7-8; 12 bases are shared with TRBD1. The CDR3 runs 16 residues. J was trimmed by 4 bases and V by 5 bases; bases with no gene match: 6. In germline, CDR1 is SGHVS, CDR2 FQNEAQ. In nucleotides, the CDR3 is TGTGCCAGCAGCCGCGGGACAGGGGGCGCCGGAAACACCATATATTTT. This translates into CASSRGTGGAGNTIYF.

This clone was observed a single time. The chain carries TRBV6-6 and TRBJ2-1, with 9 bases fitting TRBD2. Germline trimming cut 7 bases from V and 6 bases from J; bases unmatched to any gene: 7. The germline gives CDR1 MNHNY, CDR2 SVGAGI (reference sequence). The CDR3 has 14 amino acids. The CDR3 nucleotides are TGTGCCAGCACCATAGCGGGAGTTGGCAATGAGCAGTTCTTC. It yields the protein CASTIAGVGNEQFF.

The genes are TRBV4-3 and TRBJ2-7; TRBD1 matches at 7 bases. This CDR3 spans 17 amino acids. Germline trimming cut 2 bases from V and 0 bases from J; bases unmatched to any gene: 10. Germline V gene data show CDR1 as LGHNA and CDR2 as YSLEER. The CDR3 sequence: CASSQTGGQVDSYEQYF. The CDR3 region has the DNA TGCGCCAGCAGCCAAACAGGAGGACAGGTTGACTCCTACGAGCAGTACTTC.

This clone was seen only once. The gene calls are TRBV19 and TRBJ1-6, with D possibly being TRBD1 (6 bases). The CDR3 extends over 16 amino acids. V was clipped by 4 bases and J by 4 bases, with 14 bases between them. Germline CDR1 and CDR2: LNHDA and SQIVND (reference sequence). The CDR3 sequence is CASSTFQQGYNSPLHF. Written as DNA, the CDR3 is TGTGCCAGTAGTACCTTCCAACAGGGTTATAATTCACCCCTCCACTTT.

The chain employs TRBV3-1 (or the pseudogene TRBV3-2) and TRBJ2-7, with 7 bases aligning to TRBD1. J lost 6 bases, V lost 1 base, and 6 bases had no gene match. This CDR3 has 14 residues. Germline CDR1 is LGHDT and CDR2 is YNNKEL (reference sequence). The DNA for the CDR3 is TGTGCCAGCAGCCAAGTAGACAGGGACGGCGAGCAGTACTTC. Translated, it gives CASSQVDRDGEQYF.

The V and J genes are TRBV6-2 or TRBV6-3 and TRBJ2-5, with 9 bases identical to TRBD1. The CDR3 contains 14 residues. Looked up from germline, CDR1 is MNHEY and CDR2 is SVGEGT. Losses at the gene ends were 5 bases for V and 7 bases for J; bases not matched to a gene: 8. The CDR3 is CASSTGGAGGTQYF. CDR3 nucleotides: TGTGCCAGCAGTACAGGGGGCGCAGGTGGGACCCAGTACTTC.

J is TRBJ1-5 and V is TRBV2, with TRBD1 matching over 7 bases. The germline V gene has CDR1 SNHLY and CDR2 FYNNEI. With 6 bases clipped from V and 15 bases from J, the junction kept 8 bases outside the gene matches. CDR3 length equals 11 residues. The CDR3 DNA reads TGTGCCAGCAGAAGGGACAGTGGCTGGCATTTT. Translation gives CASRRDSGWHF.

In DNA, the CDR3 is TGTGCCAGCAGCGTAGGACAGTCTAATCGGGAGACCCAGTACTTC. Its translation: CASSVGQSNRETQYF. The chain uses TRBV9 and TRBJ2-5; possible D gene TRBD1, 5 bases. Trimming shortened V by 0 bases and J by 5 bases, and 14 bases separated the two germline ends. In germline, CDR1 is SGDLS, CDR2 YYNGEE. This CDR3 contains 15 residues.

J is TRBJ1-2 and V is TRBV10-1; the match to TRBD1 covers 12 bases. Unmatched junction bases numbered 12, after V lost 5 bases and J lost 8 bases. The CDR3 consists of 16 residues. Germline V CDR1 and CDR2: WNHNN, SYGVQD (reference sequence). The CDR3 DNA is TGCGCCAGCAGTAACTCCGGGACAGGGGGCGGTTACGGCTACACCTTC. Translated: CASSNSGTGGGYGYTF.

The sample holds one count of this clone. The chain has TRBV7-9 and TRBJ1-2, with D possibly matching TRBD1 (6 bases). Trimming stripped 1 base from V and 7 bases from J, with 13 bases between. The CDR3 is 14 amino acids. Germline V gene lookup returns CDR1 SEHNR and CDR2 FQNEAQ (reference sequence). CDR3 amino acids: CASSLETGNSGYTF. Written as DNA, the CDR3 is TGTGCCAGCAGCTTAGAAACAGGGAATTCTGGCTACACCTTC. Using reference TRBV7-9 and TRBJ1-2 for the parts outside the CDR3, the full variable domain is DTGVSQNPRHKITKRGQNVTFRCDPISEHNRLYWYRQTLGQGPEFLTYFQNEAQLEKSRLLSDRFSAERPKGSFSTLEIQRTEQGDSAMYLCASSLETGNSGYTFGSGTRLTVV.

This clone was detected a few times. V and J are TRBV2 and TRBJ1-5; D is perhaps TRBD1 (6 bases). With 6 bases removed from V and 0 bases from J, the gap between germline ends came to 12 bases. Germline CDR1 reads SNHLY; CDR2 reads FYNNEI. The CDR3 spans 15 residues. The CDR3 DNA is TGTGCCAGCAGGGACCGGGACACTAGCAATCAGCCCCAGCATTTT. Translation: CASRDRDTSNQPQHF.

The chain is built from TRBV29-1 and TRBJ2-1; the match to TRBD1 covers 9 bases. V shed 7 bases, J shed 8 bases, and the junction held 6 bases outside the gene matches. The CDR3 runs to 12 residues. The germline CDR1 and CDR2 sequences are SQVTM and ANQGSEA. CDR3 coding DNA: TGCAGCGGAGAGGGACAGGGCTATGAGCAGTTCTTC. This codes for CSGEGQGYEQFF.

The rearrangement joins TRBV7-2 to TRBJ1-2, with D uncertain. Per the germline V gene, CDR1 is SGHTA and CDR2 is FQGNSA. The V end lost 5 bases, the J end lost 7 bases, and 17 bases lay between the germline ends. This CDR3 has 14 amino acids. For the CDR3, the DNA is TGTGCCAGCAGCACCCTCGAGGGCACGGGTGGCTACACCTTC. Amino acids: CASSTLEGTGGYTF.

This clone was seen a single time. The genes are TRBV5-1 and TRBJ2-3; TRBD2 agrees at 8 bases. The V and J ends lost 7 bases and 2 bases, in that order; junction bases with no gene match: 9. The CDR3 is 15 amino acids. In germline, CDR1 is SGHRS, CDR2 YFSETQ. CDR3 nucleotide sequence: TGCGCCAGCGGGGCCGGGGGGGCCTCCACAGATACGCAGTATTTT. This sequence encodes CASGAGGASTDTQYF.

The J gene is TRBJ1-2, the V gene TRBV10-2; no clear D. V lost 0 bases to trimming and J lost 2 bases, with 7 bases between them. Looked up from germline, CDR1 is WSHSY and CDR2 is SAAADI. This CDR3 is built from 14 residues. CDR3: CASSESYSNYGYTF. In DNA form, the CDR3 reads TGCGCCAGCAGTGAGTCCTACTCAAACTATGGCTACACCTTC.